Listed below are T cell receptor beta chains from one sample, sequenced in a study of regulatory T cells in long-lasting Graves disease. TCRdb fed the multiplex PCR reads into MiXCR, producing one record per CDR3 protein. Here the sample spans over 350,000 distinct CDR3 sequences, approximately 15% being singletons. Separately, the same data were catalogued under a study of T cells in Graves' hyperthyroidism and ophthalmopathy.

Sequences were derived from peripheral blood mononuclear cells (PBMCs), sampled at new diagnosis, from a patient treated with antithyroid drugs. The receptor source for this set is a woman in her fifties or sixties with Graves disease. CDR3s include the opening cysteine and the closing phenylalanine or tryptophan. Fields, in order: D gene, clone size, J gene, V gene, CDR3 protein, CDR3 DNA. D genes are given only for firm matches. A clone size is listed for some rows: how often the clone was seen (once, few, many), or a class if it is expanded.

>TRBD2|-|TRBJ2-5|TRBV10-1
CASSESLELADKETQYF
TGCGCCAGCAGTGAGTCGCTGGAGCTAGCGGACAAAGAGACCCAGTACTTC
>-|few|TRBJ1-3|TRBV6-2/TRBV6-3
CASRPSGASGNTIYF
TGTGCCAGCAGACCGTCGGGGGCATCTGGAAACACCATATATTTT
>TRBD2|-|TRBJ2-1|TRBV27
CASSSGTSGNYNEQFF
TGTGCCAGCAGCTCCGGGACTAGCGGGAACTACAATGAGCAGTTCTTC
>-|-|TRBJ2-7|TRBV28
CASIPRGQPAYEQYF
TGTGCCAGCATCCCGCGGGGGCAGCCGGCCTACGAGCAGTACTTC
>TRBD1|once|TRBJ1-6|TRBV20-1
CSAPTGGVSYSPLHF
TGCAGTGCCCCGACAGGGGGCGTCTCGTATTCACCCCTCCACTTT
>TRBD2|-|TRBJ2-2|TRBV5-1
CASSFPGLAGSGELFF
TGCGCCAGCAGCTTCCCCGGACTAGCGGGCTCCGGGGAGCTGTTTTTT
>-|many|TRBJ1-5|TRBV3-1
CASSQRGANQPQHF
TGTGCCAGCAGCCAACGGGGCGCGAATCAGCCCCAGCATTTT
>-|-|TRBJ2-5|TRBV7-9
CASTPSSETQYF
TGTGCCAGCACCCCCTCTTCAGAGACCCAGTACTTC
>-|many|TRBJ1-4|TRBV7-2
CASSQGASSGKLFF
TGTGCCAGCAGCCAAGGGGCCTCATCGGGGAAACTGTTTTTT
>-|-|TRBJ2-3|TRBV9
CASSETPSGSTDTQYF
TGTGCCAGCAGCGAGACCCCCAGCGGAAGCACAGATACGCAGTATTTT
>TRBD2|many|TRBJ2-1|TRBV3-1
CASSQDWGGLNNEQFF
TGTGCCAGCAGCCAAGATTGGGGGGGACTGAACAATGAGCAGTTCTTC
>-|many|TRBJ1-1|TRBV2
CASRGLRGNTEAFF
TGTGCCAGCAGGGGCCTTAGGGGGAACACTGAAGCTTTCTTT
>TRBD2|-|TRBJ2-7|TRBV20-1
CSASTSGAYEQYF
TGCAGTGCTTCGACTAGCGGGGCCTACGAGCAGTACTTC
>TRBD1|many|TRBJ2-1|TRBV27
CASSKKQGRFYNEQFF
TGTGCCAGCAGTAAGAAACAGGGGAGATTCTACAATGAGCAGTTCTTC